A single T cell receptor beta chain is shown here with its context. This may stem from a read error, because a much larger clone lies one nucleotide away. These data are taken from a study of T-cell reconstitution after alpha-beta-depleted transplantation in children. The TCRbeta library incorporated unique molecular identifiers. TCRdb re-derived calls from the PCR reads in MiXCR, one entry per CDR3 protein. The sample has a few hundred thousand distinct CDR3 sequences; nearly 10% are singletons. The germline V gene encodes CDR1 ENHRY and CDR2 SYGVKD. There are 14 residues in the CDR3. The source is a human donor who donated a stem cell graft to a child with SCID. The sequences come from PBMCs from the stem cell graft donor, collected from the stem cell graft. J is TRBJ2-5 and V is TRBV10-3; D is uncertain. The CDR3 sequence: CAFSESQSRETQYF. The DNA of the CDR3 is TGTGCCTTCAGTGAGTCTCAATCCAGGGAGACCCAGTACTTC.